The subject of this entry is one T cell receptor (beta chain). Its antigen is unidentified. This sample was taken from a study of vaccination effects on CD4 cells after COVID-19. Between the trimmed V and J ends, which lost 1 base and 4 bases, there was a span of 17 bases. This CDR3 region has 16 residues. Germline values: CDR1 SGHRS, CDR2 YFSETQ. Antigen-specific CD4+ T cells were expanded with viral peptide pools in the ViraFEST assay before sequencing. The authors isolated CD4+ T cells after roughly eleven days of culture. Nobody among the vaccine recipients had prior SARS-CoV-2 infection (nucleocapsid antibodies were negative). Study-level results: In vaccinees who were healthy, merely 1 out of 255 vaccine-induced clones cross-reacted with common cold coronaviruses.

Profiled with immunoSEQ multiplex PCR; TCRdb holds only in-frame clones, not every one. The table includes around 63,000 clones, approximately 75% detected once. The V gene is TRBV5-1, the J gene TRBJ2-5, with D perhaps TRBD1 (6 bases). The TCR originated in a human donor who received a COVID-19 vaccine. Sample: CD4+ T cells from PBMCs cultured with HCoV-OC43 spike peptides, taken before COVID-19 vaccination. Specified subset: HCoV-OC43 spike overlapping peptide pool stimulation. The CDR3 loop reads CASSLKGVWVGETQYF. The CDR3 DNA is TGCGCCAGCAGCTTGAAGGGGGTATGGGTCGGAGAGACCCAGTACTTC.